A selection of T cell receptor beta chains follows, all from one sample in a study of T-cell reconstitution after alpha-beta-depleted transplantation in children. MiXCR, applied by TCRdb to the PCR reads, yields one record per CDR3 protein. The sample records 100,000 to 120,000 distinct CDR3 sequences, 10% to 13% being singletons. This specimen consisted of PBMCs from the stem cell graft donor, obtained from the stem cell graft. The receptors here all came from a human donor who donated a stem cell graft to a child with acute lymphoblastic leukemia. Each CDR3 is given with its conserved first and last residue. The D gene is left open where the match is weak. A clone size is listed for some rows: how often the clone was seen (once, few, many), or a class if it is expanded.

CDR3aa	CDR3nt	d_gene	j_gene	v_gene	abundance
CASSLFTGGANVLTF	TGTGCCAGCAGTTTATTCACGGGGGGGGCCAACGTCCTGACTTTC	-	TRBJ2-6	TRBV28	many
CASSQGGQGAYEQYF	TGCGCCAGCAGCCAGGGTGGACAGGGGGCCTACGAGCAGTACTTC	TRBD1	TRBJ2-7	TRBV4-1	many
CASSLGQGNQPQHF	TGTGCCAGCAGCTTAGGACAGGGCAATCAGCCCCAGCATTTT	TRBD1	TRBJ1-5	TRBV12-3/TRBV12-4	many
CASSEDRASEQYF	TGTGCCAGCAGTGAAGACAGGGCAAGCGAGCAGTACTTC	-	TRBJ2-7	TRBV2	few
CATSPSQLKNEQYF	TGTGCCACCAGCCCCAGCCAATTAAAGAACGAGCAGTACTTC	-	TRBJ2-7	TRBV15	many
CASSTTSGIRTDTQYF	TGTGCCAGCAGCACTACTAGCGGGATCAGGACAGATACGCAGTATTTT	TRBD2	TRBJ2-3	TRBV9	many
CATSEPGQGRDTQYF	TGTGCCACCAGTGAACCGGGACAGGGGCGAGATACGCAGTATTTT	TRBD1	TRBJ2-3	TRBV24-1	many
CASIPLAVRDYEQYF	TGTGCCAGCATCCCTTTGGCGGTAAGGGACTACGAGCAGTACTTC	-	TRBJ2-7	TRBV6-5	many
CASSLLGTVGGANVLTF	TGTGCCAGCAGTTTGCTCGGGACGGTCGGAGGGGCCAACGTCCTGACTTTC	-	TRBJ2-6	TRBV27	many
CASSLRGGGETQYF	TGTGCCAGCAGTTTAAGGGGTGGGGGAGAGACCCAGTACTTC	-	TRBJ2-5	TRBV12-3/TRBV12-4	many
CASSTWDAMNTEAFF	TGTGCCAGCAGTACATGGGACGCCATGAACACTGAAGCTTTCTTT	-	TRBJ1-1	TRBV28	many
CASSLRLTGNQPQHF	TGTGCCAGCAGCTTGAGGTTGACAGGTAATCAGCCCCAGCATTTT	-	TRBJ1-5	TRBV5-6	many
CASSLQGSDRGDEQFF	TGTGCCAGCAGTTTACAGGGCTCTGACAGGGGAGATGAGCAGTTCTTC	TRBD1	TRBJ2-1	TRBV6-5	many
CSASPVSGGSYNEQFF	TGCAGTGCTAGCCCCGTTAGCGGGGGATCATACAATGAGCAGTTCTTC	TRBD2	TRBJ2-1	TRBV20-1	many
CASSQSGQGTNSPLHF	TGCGCCAGCAGCCAGTCCGGACAGGGGACGAATTCACCCCTCCACTTT	TRBD1	TRBJ1-6	TRBV4-3	few
CSTRTVALPSSGNTIYF	TGCAGCACCCGGACAGTTGCTCTACCCTCCTCTGGAAACACCATATATTTT	-	TRBJ1-3	TRBV29-1	many
CASTKFADGSYEQYF	TGCGCCAGTACGAAGTTTGCGGACGGATCCTACGAGCAGTACTTC	-	TRBJ2-7	TRBV5-1	many
CASSSTGASSYEQYF	TGTGCCAGCAGTTCTACAGGGGCCAGCTCCTACGAGCAGTACTTC	TRBD1	TRBJ2-7	TRBV28	many
CAISAGVGEARKNEQFF	TGTGCCATCAGCGCAGGGGTGGGGGAGGCCAGGAAAAATGAGCAGTTCTTC	-	TRBJ2-1	TRBV10-3	many
CASSSLNSPLHF	TGTGCCAGCAGCTCACTTAATTCACCCCTCCACTTT	-	TRBJ1-6	TRBV5-4	few
CASSSVGYEQYF	TGTGCCAGCAGCTCTGTGGGGTACGAGCAGTACTTC	-	TRBJ2-7	TRBV7-9	few
CASSLSYGYTF	TGTGCCAGCAGTTTATCGTATGGCTACACCTTC	-	TRBJ1-2	TRBV12-3/TRBV12-4	many
CATPLRGAADTQYF	TGTGCCACCCCGTTGAGGGGAGCAGCAGATACGCAGTATTTT	-	TRBJ2-3	TRBV7-2	many
CASSYRAGAYNEQFF	TGTGCCAGCAGTTACAGAGCGGGGGCATACAATGAGCAGTTCTTC	TRBD2	TRBJ2-1	TRBV6-2/TRBV6-3	many
CATSRGWGTMGERLFF	TGTGCCACCAGCAGAGGCTGGGGTACGATGGGGGAAAGGCTGTTTTTT	-	TRBJ2-2	TRBV15	many
CASSARQGPLHF	TGTGCCAGCAGCGCCCGACAGGGGCCCCTCCACTTT	TRBD1	TRBJ1-6	TRBV7-9	many
CAISGSRDRAANIQYF	TGTGCCATCAGTGGATCGAGGGACAGGGCGGCTAACATTCAGTACTTC	TRBD1	TRBJ2-4	TRBV10-3	many
CASSLVGTNTEAFF	TGTGCCAGCAGCTTGGTTGGGACGAACACTGAAGCTTTCTTT	-	TRBJ1-1	TRBV5-6	many
CASSSITASYNEQFF	TGTGCCAGCAGCTCAATTACAGCCTCCTACAATGAGCAGTTCTTC	-	TRBJ2-1	TRBV7-8	many
CASSLAKTGELFF	TGCGCCAGCAGCTTGGCGAAAACCGGGGAGCTGTTTTTT	-	TRBJ2-2	TRBV5-1	many
CASSLAGGMTNTEAFF	TGTGCCAGCAGTTTAGCTGGGGGCATGACGAACACTGAAGCTTTCTTT	-	TRBJ1-1	TRBV12-3/TRBV12-4	many
CSARRTGRIYEAFF	TGCAGTGCCCGGAGGACAGGGCGAATATATGAAGCTTTCTTT	TRBD1	TRBJ1-1	TRBV20-1	many
CASSLSTGGDYGYTF	TGTGCCAGCTCACTTTCGACAGGGGGCGACTATGGCTACACCTTC	TRBD1	TRBJ1-2	TRBV18	-
CASIISAAYYEQYF	TGTGCCAGCATCATTAGCGCCGCATACTACGAGCAGTACTTC	-	TRBJ2-7	TRBV6-5	many
CSARPQDRWTGELFF	TGCAGTGCTAGGCCCCAGGATAGGTGGACCGGGGAGCTGTTTTTT	-	TRBJ2-2	TRBV20-1	many
CSARDSDRANEQYF	TGCAGTGCTAGAGATAGTGACAGGGCGAACGAGCAGTACTTC	TRBD1	TRBJ2-7	TRBV20-1	medium-sized
CASSPSGQGETQYF	TGTGCCAGCAGCCCAAGTGGACAGGGGGAGACCCAGTACTTC	TRBD1	TRBJ2-5	TRBV7-2	many
CASSFGQETQYF	TGTGCCAGCAGTTTTGGCCAAGAGACCCAGTACTTC	-	TRBJ2-5	TRBV6-5	many
CSARDTGAGRETQYF	TGCAGTGCTAGGGATACGGGGGCGGGTAGGGAGACCCAGTACTTC	-	TRBJ2-5	TRBV20-1	many
CSARERSGRYNEQFF	TGCAGTGCTAGGGAAAGGAGCGGAAGATACAATGAGCAGTTCTTC	-	TRBJ2-1	TRBV20-1	many
CSAAGGSGANVLTF	TGCAGTGCCGCAGGGGGCTCTGGGGCCAACGTCCTGACTTTC	TRBD1	TRBJ2-6	TRBV20-1	many
CAISESPAMNTEAFF	TGTGCCATCAGTGAGTCCCCAGCCATGAACACTGAAGCTTTCTTT	-	TRBJ1-1	TRBV10-3	many
CASSYSRQGLQNEQYF	TGTGCCAGCAGTTACTCTCGGCAGGGCCTCCAAAACGAGCAGTACTTC	-	TRBJ2-7	TRBV6-6	many
CASSPEANYGYTF	TGTGCCAGCAGCCCCGAGGCTAACTATGGCTACACCTTC	-	TRBJ1-2	TRBV5-6	many
CSTPGQGSYTF	TGCAGCACACCGGGACAGGGGAGCTACACCTTC	TRBD1	TRBJ1-2	TRBV29-1	many
CASSGWTSGHSSYEQYF	TGTGCCAGCAGCGGGTGGACTAGCGGGCATAGCTCCTACGAGCAGTACTTC	TRBD2	TRBJ2-7	TRBV7-2	many
CASRGGPGQQETQYF	TGCGCCAGCAGGGGCGGGCCAGGGCAACAAGAGACCCAGTACTTC	-	TRBJ2-5	TRBV5-1	-
CSAIQGAYEQYF	TGCAGCGCGATACAGGGGGCCTACGAGCAGTACTTC	TRBD1	TRBJ2-7	TRBV29-1	many
CASSVDRAGANVLTF	TGTGCCAGCAGTGTAGACAGGGCTGGGGCCAACGTCCTGACTTTC	TRBD1	TRBJ2-6	TRBV27	many